This T cell receptor beta chain appears in the sequencing data of a study of Ad26.COV2.S vaccination and SARS-CoV-2 variants. The trim removed 2 bases at V and 3 bases at J, leaving 13 bases unmatched. The germline V gene has CDR1 SGDLS and CDR2 YYNGEE. The CDR3 has 18 amino acids. Treatment meaning: around 19 received Ad26.COV2.S at low or high dose, single or two shots; 5 received placebo; per-sample allocation not given. Collection of samples fell on day 63 after the first vaccine or placebo injection. Adults aged 18-55 years in Boston included the donor. Sequencing used immunoSEQ multiplex PCR; TCRdb keeps in-frame clones, though not all of them. The table records a few hundred thousand clones, roughly 88% of them present only once.

The TCR comes from a person aged 18-65 years who received the Ad26.COV2.S COVID-19 vaccine or a placebo. V and J are TRBV9 and TRBJ2-1; TRBD2 agrees at 8 bases. Sample: peripheral blood, taken in a trial of Ad26.COV2.S vaccine versus placebo. In nucleotides, the CDR3 is TGTGCCAGCAGCGTCACGAGGCGGGAGGCGGGAAGCTACAATGAGCAGTTCTTC. Translated, it gives CASSVTRREAGSYNEQFF. Full variable domain (outside the CDR3, taken from reference TRBV9 and TRBJ2-1): DSGVTQTPKHLITATGQRVTLRCSPRSGDLSVYWYQQSLDQGLQFLIQYYNGEERAKGNILERFSAQQFPDLHSELNLSSLELGDSALYFCASSVTRREAGSYNEQFFGPGTRLTVL.